The rows below give T cell receptor beta chains drawn from one sample of a study of Ad26.COV2.S vaccination and SARS-CoV-2 variants. Method: immunoSEQ multiplex PCR; TCRdb's copy keeps in-frame clones and lacks some. The repertoire includes about 410,000 clones, 92% of them detected once, and around 1.8% sits in the top ten. The source was peripheral blood, collected in a trial of Ad26.COV2.S vaccine versus placebo. These TCRs come from a person between 18 and 60 years old who received the Ad26.COV2.S COVID-19 vaccine or a placebo. Each CDR3 is given without its conserved first and last residue.

j_call cdr3_length v_call cdr3_aa
TRBJ2-3 12 TRBV2 ASKARESTDTQY
TRBJ1-1 14 TRBV9 ASSVGWTGWGTEAF
TRBJ2-3 12 TRBV15 ATSRDRGTGEQY
TRBJ1-3 14 TRBV14 ASSVVTGMAGNTIY
TRBJ2-1 13 TRBV5-6 ASSPFWTGLDEQF
TRBJ2-2 13 TRBV18 ASSRGQGNTGELF
TRBJ2-1 15 TRBV2 ASSGVQTSGGQNEQF
TRBJ1-1 17 TRBV28 ASSFGGLVPSVRNTEAF
TRBJ2-2 11 TRBV7-9 ASSTGDTGELF
TRBJ1-5 14 TRBV5-3 ARSLDRELSNQPQH
TRBJ1-4 14 TRBV19 ASSPGEILTNEKLF
TRBJ1-5 13 TRBV27 ASSLYSQGNQPQH
TRBJ2-1 9 TRBV6-4 ASSEGNEQF
TRBJ2-3 17 TRBV7-9 ASSLRLGLETTSTDTQY
TRBJ2-1 11 TRBV5-1 ASSLDRPSMQF
TRBJ2-7 10 TRBV19 ATGTSIYEQY
TRBJ2-7 11 TRBV27 ASSRRQGYEQY
TRBJ2-7 10 TRBV11-2 ASRDQDTEQY
TRBJ1-5 13 TRBV28 ASTRRGAGSQPQH
TRBJ1-3 11 TRBV6-5 ASSTRARATIY
TRBJ2-7 14 TRBV9 ASSVGSGGAGYEQY
TRBJ1-1 13 TRBV14 ASSPVPKRITEAF
TRBJ2-3 11 TRBV10-3 AIRGTGVDTQY
TRBJ1-4 12 TRBV5-8 ASSLSGRNEKLF
TRBJ2-7 11 TRBV5-4 ASSWQVAGEQY
TRBJ2-4 13 TRBV29-1 SATGTAASKNIQY
TRBJ1-1 12 TRBV5-1 ASSRSNRDTEAF
TRBJ2-7 13 TRBV19 ASSRMSTGPYEQY
TRBJ2-7 11 TRBV7-8 ASSISTGGEQY
TRBJ2-5 13 TRBV4-1 ASSQDPGVWETQY
TRBJ1-1 13 TRBV9 ASSVGAGIFTEAF
TRBJ2-2 13 TRBV27 ASSFDRKVTGELF
TRBJ2-3 12 TRBV7-9 ASSPEDFTDTQY
TRBJ2-3 13 TRBV5-6 ASSLSGGSTDTQY
TRBJ2-1 14 TRBV19 ASSMGLAGGYNEQF